The entry below gives a single T cell receptor (beta chain) sequence along with its context. Antigen specificity is unknown. This sample stems from a study of T cell responses to AZD1222 COVID-19 vaccine. Study results and limitations: There were repertoire samples only from the period after the peak T cell response. The breadth and depth of Spike-specific TCRs increased once two AZD1222 doses had been given. Reports say nearly half of spike-specific TCRs go after unmutated variant regions.

V lost 4 bases, J lost 7 bases, and 10 bases stayed unmatched. This CDR3 contains 15 residues. Per germline, CDR1 SGHVS and CDR2 FQNEAQ. Generated by immunoSEQ multiplex PCR, the TCRdb table keeps only in-frame clones and is missing some. The table includes fewer than 90,000 clones, 86% detected once. Whether given at about 4 or about 12 weeks, second doses were pooled. The clonotype comes from an adult who received the AZD1222 COVID-19 vaccine. The chain joins TRBV7-8 to TRBJ2-1; 7 bases fit TRBD2. Sequenced material: peripheral blood, taken 28 days after the second AZD1222 dose. The CDR3 here is CASSSPSGEWNEQFF. Written as DNA, the CDR3 is TGTGCCAGCAGCTCACCTAGCGGAGAGTGGAATGAGCAGTTCTTC.